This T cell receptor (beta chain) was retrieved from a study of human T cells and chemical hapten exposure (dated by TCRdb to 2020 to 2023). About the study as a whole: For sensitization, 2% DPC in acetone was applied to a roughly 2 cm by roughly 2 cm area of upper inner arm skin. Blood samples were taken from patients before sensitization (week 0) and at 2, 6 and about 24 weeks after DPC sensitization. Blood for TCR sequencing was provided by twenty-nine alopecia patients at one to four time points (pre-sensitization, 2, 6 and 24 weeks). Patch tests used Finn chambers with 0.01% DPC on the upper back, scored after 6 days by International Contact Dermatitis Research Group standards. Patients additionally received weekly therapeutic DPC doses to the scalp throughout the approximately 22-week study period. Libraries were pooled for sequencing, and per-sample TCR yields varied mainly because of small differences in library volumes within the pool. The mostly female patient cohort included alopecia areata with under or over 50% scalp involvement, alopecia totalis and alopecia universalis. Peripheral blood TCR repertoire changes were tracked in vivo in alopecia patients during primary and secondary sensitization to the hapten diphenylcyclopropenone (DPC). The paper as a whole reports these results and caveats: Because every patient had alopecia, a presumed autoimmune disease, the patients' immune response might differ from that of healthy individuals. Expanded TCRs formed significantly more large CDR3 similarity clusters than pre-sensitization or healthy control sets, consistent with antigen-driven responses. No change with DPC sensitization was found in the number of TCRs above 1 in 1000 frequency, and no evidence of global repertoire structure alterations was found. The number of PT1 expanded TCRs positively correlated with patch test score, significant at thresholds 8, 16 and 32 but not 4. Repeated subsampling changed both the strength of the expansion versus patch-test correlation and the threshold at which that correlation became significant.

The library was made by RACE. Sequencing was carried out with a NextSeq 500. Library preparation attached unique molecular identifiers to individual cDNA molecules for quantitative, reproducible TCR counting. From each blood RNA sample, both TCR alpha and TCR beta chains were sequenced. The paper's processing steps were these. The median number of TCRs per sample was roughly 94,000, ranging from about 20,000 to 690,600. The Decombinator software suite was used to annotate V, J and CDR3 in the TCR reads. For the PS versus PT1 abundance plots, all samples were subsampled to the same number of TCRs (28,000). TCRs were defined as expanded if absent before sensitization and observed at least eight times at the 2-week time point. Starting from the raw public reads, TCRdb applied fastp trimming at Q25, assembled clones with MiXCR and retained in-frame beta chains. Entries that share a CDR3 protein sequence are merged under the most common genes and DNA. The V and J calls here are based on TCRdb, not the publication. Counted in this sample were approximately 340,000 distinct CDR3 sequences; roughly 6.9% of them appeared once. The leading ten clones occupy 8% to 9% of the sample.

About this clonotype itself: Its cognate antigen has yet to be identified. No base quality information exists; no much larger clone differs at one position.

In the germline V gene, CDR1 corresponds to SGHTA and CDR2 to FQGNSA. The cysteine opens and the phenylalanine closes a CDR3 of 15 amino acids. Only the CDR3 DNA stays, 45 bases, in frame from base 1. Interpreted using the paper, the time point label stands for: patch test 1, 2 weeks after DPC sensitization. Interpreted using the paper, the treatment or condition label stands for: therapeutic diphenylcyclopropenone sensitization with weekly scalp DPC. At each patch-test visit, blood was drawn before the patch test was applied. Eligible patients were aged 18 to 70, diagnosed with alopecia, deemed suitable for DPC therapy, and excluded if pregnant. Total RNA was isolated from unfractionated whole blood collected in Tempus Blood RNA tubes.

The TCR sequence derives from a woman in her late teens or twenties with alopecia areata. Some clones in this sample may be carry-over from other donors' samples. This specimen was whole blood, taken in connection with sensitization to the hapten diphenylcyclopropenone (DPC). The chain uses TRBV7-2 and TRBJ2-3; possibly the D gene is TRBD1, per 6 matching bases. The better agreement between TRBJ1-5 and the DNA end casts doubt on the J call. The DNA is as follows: TGTGCCAGCAGCCCTTTACCGGGGGGGCCGGATACGCAGCATTTT. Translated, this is CASSPLPGGPDTQHF.